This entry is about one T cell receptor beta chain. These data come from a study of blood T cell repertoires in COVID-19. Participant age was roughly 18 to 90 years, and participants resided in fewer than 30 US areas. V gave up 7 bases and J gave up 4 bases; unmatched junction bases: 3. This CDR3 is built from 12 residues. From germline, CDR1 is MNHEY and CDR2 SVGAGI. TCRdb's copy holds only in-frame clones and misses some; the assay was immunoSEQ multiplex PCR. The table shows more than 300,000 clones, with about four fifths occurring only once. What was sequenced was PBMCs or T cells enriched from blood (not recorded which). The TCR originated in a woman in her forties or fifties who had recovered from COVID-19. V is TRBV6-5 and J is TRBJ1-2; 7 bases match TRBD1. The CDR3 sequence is CASNAGGYGYTF. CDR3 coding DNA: TGTGCCAGCAATGCAGGGGGCTATGGCTACACCTTC.